A selection of T cell receptor beta chains follows, all from one sample in a study of persistence of HIV-infected CD4 T cells. These receptors have no identified antigens. The method was immunoSEQ multiplex PCR; TCRdb's version includes in-frame clones alone and lacks a portion of them. The table shows over 40,000 clones, with around 82% occurring only once. Here the sequenced sample was CD4+ T cells sorted from PBMCs after roughly 18-hour stimulation, taken from a patient who received antiretroviral therapy. The receptors here all came from an adult man with HIV who was CMV-seropositive. Both conserved end residues are part of each CDR3. A D gene is named only where the DNA matches it firmly. Clone size is not always given. Where it is, it says once, few, many or a class for expanded clones.

d_call	j_call	clone_size	v_call	cdr3_nt	cdr3_aa
.	TRBJ1-4	.	TRBV7-9	TGTGCCAGCAGCCCCAACGGGTTGGGTGAAAAACTGTTTTTT	CASSPNGLGEKLFF
TRBD2	TRBJ2-1	.	TRBV27	TGTGCCAGCAGTGGGGGACTAGCGGGGTGGGATGAGCAGTTCTTC	CASSGGLAGWDEQFF
TRBD1	TRBJ1-4	.	TRBV19	TGTGCCAGTAATACAGGGGGCGCGGGAAATGAAAAACTGTTTTTT	CASNTGGAGNEKLFF
.	TRBJ2-1	.	TRBV19	TGTGCCAGTACCACCCAGGGGTATTCCTACAATGAGCAGTTCTTC	CASTTQGYSYNEQFF
.	TRBJ2-2	.	TRBV15	TGTGCCACCAGCCCTAGGACAGCCCCCGGGGAGCTGTTTTTT	CATSPRTAPGELFF
.	TRBJ1-2	few	TRBV4-2	TGTGCCAGCAGCCAAGACTTAACAGGAATCTATGGCTACACCTTC	CASSQDLTGIYGYTF
.	TRBJ1-2	few	TRBV20-1	TGCAGTGCTAGTCCCGCCTTGAGGTCCTACGAGGATGGCTACACCTTC	CSASPALRSYEDGYTF
TRBD1	TRBJ1-5	once	TRBV10-2	TGCGCCAGCCACCCGGGACAGGGGTCTTATAGCAATCAGCCCCAGCATTTT	CASHPGQGSYSNQPQHF
TRBD2	TRBJ2-1	.	TRBV24-1	TGTGCCACCAGTGACCCTCCTAGCGGTCTTCAGTTCTTC	CATSDPPSGLQFF
.	TRBJ1-4	once	TRBV5-6	TGTGCCAGCAGCTTTACGGGAACGGCAACTAATGAAAAACTGTTTTTT	CASSFTGTATNEKLFF
TRBD2	TRBJ2-3	.	TRBV4-3	TGCGCCAGCAGCCAAGAGGGGAGGGAGGGCGCAGATACGCAGTATTTT	CASSQEGREGADTQYF
TRBD2	TRBJ2-1	few	TRBV2	TGTGCCAGCTCGGGACTAGCGGGAGGAGTCAATGAGCAGTTCTTC	CASSGLAGGVNEQFF
.	TRBJ1-2	few	TRBV18	TGTGCCAGCTCACCAGATTCGTTAGTAACAGGTGAAGGCTACACCTTC	CASSPDSLVTGEGYTF
TRBD1	TRBJ1-4	.	TRBV7-9	TGTGCCAGCAGACGTGACAGGGGGCGCGGTGAAAAACTGTTTTTT	CASRRDRGRGEKLFF
TRBD2	TRBJ2-2	.	TRBV9	TGTGCCAGCGGGGAAATAGCGGGCGGGGAGCTGTTTTTT	CASGEIAGGELFF
.	TRBJ1-1	.	TRBV14	TGTGCCAGCAGCGGGCAGATTAACACTGAAGCTTTCTTT	CASSGQINTEAFF